This T cell receptor beta chain was obtained from a study of control samples from healthy donors and cancer patients (dated by TCRdb to about 2020). Receptor amplification or capture employed the immunoSEQ multiplex PCR assay. TCRdb's version of the immuneACCESS table is confined to in-frame rearrangements and falls short of the full clone set. An unresolved V gene accounts for under half of the shortfall where checked; the remainder is of unknown origin. This sample gives over 85,000 clones in total; roughly 89% of them show up just once. Jointly, the top ten make up 9.5% to 10% of the sample. Ends trimmed: V by 10 bases, J by 2 bases; bases unmatched to a gene: 1. The CDR3 starts with the cysteine, ends with the phenylalanine, and has 13 residues. Only the CDR3 DNA is retained, 39 bases long and in frame from the first base. Sequences KGHDR (CDR1) and SFDVKD (CDR2) are obtained from the germline V gene.

This clone was seen once. The specificity of this receptor is unknown. No much larger clonotype is one base removed from it; base qualities were not supplied. The receptor chain draws on TRBV24-1 and TRBJ2-1; 10 junctional bases match TRBD2. Sequenced material: PBMCs. The clonotype originates from a woman in her forties or fifties with colorectal cancer. The base sequence is TGTGCCACGAGCGGGGGGGCCTACAATGAGCAGTTCTTC. Its protein product is CATSGGAYNEQFF.